This T cell receptor beta chain originates from a study of blood T cell repertoires in COVID-19. Across the study: Samples representing acute and convalescent COVID-19 were sourced from the United States, Italy and Spain.

Trimming pared 0 bases from V and 3 bases from J, leaving 20 bases between. Germline CDR1 KGHSH, CDR2 LQKENI. The CDR3 spans 18 residues. Assay used: immunoSEQ multiplex PCR; TCRdb lists only in-frame clones, some missing. The data contain 400,000 or so clones, 80% to 90% of them singletons. The chain employs TRBV18 and TRBJ1-2; a weak D match, TRBD1 (5 bases). The TCR comes from a man in his thirties or forties who had recovered from COVID-19. Material for sequencing was PBMCs or T cells enriched from blood (not recorded which). The DNA for the CDR3 is TGTGCCAGCTCACCACCTCTTGTCCTAGTACAGGACGACTATGGCTACACCTTC. Translating it yields CASSPPLVLVQDDYGYTF.